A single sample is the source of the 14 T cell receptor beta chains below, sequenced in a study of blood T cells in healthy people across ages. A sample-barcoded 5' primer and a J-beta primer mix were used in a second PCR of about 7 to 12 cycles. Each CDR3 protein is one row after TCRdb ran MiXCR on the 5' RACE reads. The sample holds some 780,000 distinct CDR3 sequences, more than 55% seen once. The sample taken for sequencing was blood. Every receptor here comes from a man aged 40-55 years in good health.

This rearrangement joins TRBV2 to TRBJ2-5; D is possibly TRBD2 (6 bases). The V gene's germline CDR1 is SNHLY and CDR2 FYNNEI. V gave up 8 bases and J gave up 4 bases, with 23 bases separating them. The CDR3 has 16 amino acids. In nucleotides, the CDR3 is TGTGCCAGCGGATTCGCCGGGACCGGGGGAGGAGAGACCCAGTACTTC. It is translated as CASGFAGTGGGETQYF.

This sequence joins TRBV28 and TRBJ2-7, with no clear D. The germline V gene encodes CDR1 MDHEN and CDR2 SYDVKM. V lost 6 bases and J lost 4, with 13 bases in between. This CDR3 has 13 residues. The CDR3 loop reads CASSNLDQYEQYF. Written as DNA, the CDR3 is TGTGCCAGCAGCAACCTAGATCAGTACGAGCAGTACTTC.

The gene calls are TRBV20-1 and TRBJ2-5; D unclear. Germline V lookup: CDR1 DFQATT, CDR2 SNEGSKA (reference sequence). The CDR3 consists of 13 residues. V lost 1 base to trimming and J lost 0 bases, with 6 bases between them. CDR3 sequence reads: CSARVNYQETQYF. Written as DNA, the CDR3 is TGCAGTGCTAGAGTTAACTACCAAGAGACCCAGTACTTC.

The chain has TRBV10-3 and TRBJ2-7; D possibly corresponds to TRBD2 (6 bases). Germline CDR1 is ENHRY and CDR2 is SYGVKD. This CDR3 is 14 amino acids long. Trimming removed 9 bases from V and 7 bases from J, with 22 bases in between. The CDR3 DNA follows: TGTGCCATTAACCCGCGACTAGACGCCGATGAGCAGTACTTC. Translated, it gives CAINPRLDADEQYF.

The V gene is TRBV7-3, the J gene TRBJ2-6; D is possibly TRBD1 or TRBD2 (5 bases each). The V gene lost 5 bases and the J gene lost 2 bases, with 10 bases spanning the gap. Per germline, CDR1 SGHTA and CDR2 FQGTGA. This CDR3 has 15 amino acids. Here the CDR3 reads CASSRGAPGANVLTF. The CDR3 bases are TGTGCCAGCAGCCGAGGGGCCCCTGGGGCCAACGTCCTGACTTTC.

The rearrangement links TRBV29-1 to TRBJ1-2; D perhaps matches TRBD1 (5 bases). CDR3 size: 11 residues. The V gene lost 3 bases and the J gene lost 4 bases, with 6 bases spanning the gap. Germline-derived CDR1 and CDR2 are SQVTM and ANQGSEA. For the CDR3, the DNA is TGCAGCGTTGATACAGGCTATGGCTACACCTTC. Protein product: CSVDTGYGYTF.

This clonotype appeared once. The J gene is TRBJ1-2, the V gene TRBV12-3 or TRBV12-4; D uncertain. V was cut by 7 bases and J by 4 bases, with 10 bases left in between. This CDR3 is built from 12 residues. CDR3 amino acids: CASTVESYGYTF. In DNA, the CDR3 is TGTGCCAGCACGGTAGAAAGCTATGGCTACACCTTC.

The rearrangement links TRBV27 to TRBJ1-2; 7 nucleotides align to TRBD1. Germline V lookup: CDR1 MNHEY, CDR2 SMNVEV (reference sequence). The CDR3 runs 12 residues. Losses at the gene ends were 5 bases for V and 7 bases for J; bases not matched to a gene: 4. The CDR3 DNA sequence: TGTGCCAGCAGTCCCAGACAGGGTGGCTACACCTTC. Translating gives CASSPRQGGYTF.

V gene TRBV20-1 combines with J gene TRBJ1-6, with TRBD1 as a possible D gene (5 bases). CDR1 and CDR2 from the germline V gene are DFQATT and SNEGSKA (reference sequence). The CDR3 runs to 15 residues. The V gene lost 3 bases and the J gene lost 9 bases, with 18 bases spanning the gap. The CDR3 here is CSASPAGENGSPLHF. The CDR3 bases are TGCAGTGCTAGCCCTGCGGGGGAAAACGGTTCACCCCTCCACTTT.

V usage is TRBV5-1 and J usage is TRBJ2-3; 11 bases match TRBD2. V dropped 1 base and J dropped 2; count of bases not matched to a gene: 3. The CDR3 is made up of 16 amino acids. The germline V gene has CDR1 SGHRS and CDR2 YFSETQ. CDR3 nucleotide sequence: TGCGCCAGCAGCTTGCTAGCGGGAGGCTACACAGATACGCAGTATTTT. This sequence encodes CASSLLAGGYTDTQYF.

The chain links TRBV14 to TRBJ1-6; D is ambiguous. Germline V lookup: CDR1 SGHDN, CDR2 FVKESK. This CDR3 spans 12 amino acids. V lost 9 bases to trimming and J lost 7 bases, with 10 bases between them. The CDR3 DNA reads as TGTGCCAGTAGGGAGCCAAATTCACCCCTCCACTTT. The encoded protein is CASREPNSPLHF. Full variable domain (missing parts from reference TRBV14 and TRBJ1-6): EAGVTQFPSHSVIEKGQTVTLRCDPISGHDNLYWYRRVMGKEIKFLLHFVKESKQDESGMPNNRFLAERTGGTYSTLKVQPAELEDSGVYFCASREPNSPLHFGNGTRLTVT.

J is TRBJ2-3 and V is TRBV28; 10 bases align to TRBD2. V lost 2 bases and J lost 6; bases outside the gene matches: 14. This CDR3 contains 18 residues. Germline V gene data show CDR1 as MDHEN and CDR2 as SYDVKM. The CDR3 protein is CASSLGTAAGGPFDTQYF. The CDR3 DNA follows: TGTGCCAGCAGTTTAGGGACCGCAGCGGGAGGGCCATTTGATACGCAGTATTTT. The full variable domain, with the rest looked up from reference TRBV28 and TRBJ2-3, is DVKVTQSSRYLVKRTGEKVFLECVQDMDHENMFWYRQDPGLGLRLIYFSYDVKMKEKGDIPEGYSVSREKKERFSLILESASTNQTSMYLCASSLGTAAGGPFDTQYFGPGTRLTVL.

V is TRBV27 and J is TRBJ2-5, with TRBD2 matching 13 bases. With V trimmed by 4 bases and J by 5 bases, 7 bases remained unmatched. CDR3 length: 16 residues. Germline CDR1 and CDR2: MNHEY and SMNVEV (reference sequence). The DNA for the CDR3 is TGTGCCAGCAGTTCCTTACTAGCGGGGGGGGTGGAGACCCAGTACTTC. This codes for CASSSLLAGGVETQYF.

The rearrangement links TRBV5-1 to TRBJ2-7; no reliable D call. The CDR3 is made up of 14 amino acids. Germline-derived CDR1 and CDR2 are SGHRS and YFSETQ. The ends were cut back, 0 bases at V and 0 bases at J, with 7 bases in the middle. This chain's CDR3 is CASSLVGLSYEQYF. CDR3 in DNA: TGCGCCAGCAGCTTGGTAGGGCTCTCCTACGAGCAGTACTTC. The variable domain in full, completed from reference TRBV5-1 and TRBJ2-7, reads KAGVTQTPRYLIKTRGQQVTLSCSPISGHRSVSWYQQTPGQGLQFLFEYFSETQRNKGNFPGRFSGRQFSNSRSEMNVSTLELGDSALYLCASSLVGLSYEQYFGPGTRLTVT.